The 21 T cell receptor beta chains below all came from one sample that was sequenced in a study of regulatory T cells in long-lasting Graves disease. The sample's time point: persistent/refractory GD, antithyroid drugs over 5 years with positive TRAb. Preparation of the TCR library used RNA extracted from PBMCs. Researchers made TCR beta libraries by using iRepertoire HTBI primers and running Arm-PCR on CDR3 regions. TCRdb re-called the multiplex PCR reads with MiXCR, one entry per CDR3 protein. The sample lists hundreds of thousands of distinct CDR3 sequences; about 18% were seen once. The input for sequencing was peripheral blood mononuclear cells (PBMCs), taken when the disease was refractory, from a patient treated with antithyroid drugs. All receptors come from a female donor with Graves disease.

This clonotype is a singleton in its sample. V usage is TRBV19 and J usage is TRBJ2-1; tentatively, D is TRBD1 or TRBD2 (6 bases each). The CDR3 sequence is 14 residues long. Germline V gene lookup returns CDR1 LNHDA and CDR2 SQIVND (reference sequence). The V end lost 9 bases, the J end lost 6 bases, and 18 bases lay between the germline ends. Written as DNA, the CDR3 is TGTGCCAGCGGGGGCAGCTACCAGGGCAATGAGCAGTTCTTC. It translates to CASGGSYQGNEQFF.

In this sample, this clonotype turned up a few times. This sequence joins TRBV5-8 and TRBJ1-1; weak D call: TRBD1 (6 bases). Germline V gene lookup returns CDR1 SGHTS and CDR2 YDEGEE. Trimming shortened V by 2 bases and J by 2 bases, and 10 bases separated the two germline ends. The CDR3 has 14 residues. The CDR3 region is CASSLRTVNTEAFF. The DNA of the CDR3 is TGTGCCAGCAGCTTAAGGACAGTCAACACTGAAGCTTTCTTT.

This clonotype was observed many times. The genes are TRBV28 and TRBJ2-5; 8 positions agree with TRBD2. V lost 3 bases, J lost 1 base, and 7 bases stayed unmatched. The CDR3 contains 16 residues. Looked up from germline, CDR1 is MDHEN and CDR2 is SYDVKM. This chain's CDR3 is CASSFRGGGPQETQYF. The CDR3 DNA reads TGTGCCAGCAGTTTTCGGGGCGGGGGGCCCCAAGAGACCCAGTACTTC.

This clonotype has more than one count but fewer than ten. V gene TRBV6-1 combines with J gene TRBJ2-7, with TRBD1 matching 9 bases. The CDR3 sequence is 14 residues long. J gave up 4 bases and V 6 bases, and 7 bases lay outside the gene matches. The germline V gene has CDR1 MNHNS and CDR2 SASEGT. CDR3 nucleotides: TGTGCCAGCAGGTCACAGGGGGCGTCTTACGAGCAGTACTTC. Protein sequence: CASRSQGASYEQYF.

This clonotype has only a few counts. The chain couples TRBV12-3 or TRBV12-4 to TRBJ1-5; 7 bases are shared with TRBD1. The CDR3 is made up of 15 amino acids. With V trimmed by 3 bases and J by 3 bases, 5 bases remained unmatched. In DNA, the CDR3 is TGTGCCAGCAGTTTGGGGACAGCTACCAATCAGCCCCAGCATTTT. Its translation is CASSLGTATNQPQHF.

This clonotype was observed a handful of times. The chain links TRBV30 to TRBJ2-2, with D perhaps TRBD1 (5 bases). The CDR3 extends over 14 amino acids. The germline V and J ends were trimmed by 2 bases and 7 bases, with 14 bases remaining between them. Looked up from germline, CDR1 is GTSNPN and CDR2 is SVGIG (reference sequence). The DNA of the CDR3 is TGTGCCTGGAGTCGACAGAGAGTGGGCGGGGAGCTGTTTTTT. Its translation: CAWSRQRVGGELFF.

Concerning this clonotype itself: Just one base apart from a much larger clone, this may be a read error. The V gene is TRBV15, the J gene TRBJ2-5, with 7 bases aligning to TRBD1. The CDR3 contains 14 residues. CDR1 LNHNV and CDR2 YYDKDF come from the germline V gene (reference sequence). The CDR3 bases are TGTACCACCAGCGACGGGACAGCCTCGGAGACCCAGTACTTC. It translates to CTTSDGTASETQYF.

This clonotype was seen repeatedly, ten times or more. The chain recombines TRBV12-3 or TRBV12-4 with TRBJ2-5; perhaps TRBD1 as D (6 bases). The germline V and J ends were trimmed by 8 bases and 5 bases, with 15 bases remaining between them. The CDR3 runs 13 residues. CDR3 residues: CASGKGEWETQYF. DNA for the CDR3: TGTGCCAGCGGAAAGGGGGAGTGGGAGACCCAGTACTTC.

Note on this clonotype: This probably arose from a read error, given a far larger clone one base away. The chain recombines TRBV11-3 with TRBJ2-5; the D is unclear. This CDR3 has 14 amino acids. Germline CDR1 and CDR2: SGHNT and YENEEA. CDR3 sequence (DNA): TGTGCCAGCAGCATAGAGCAGGTCAAAGAGACCCAGTACTTC. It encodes CASSIEQVKETQYF.

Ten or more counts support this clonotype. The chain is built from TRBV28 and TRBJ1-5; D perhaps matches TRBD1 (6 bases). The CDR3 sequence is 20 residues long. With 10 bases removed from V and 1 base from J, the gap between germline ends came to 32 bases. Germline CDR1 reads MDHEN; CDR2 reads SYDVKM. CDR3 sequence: CATGAGRTEISNLSNQPQHF. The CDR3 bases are TGTGCCACCGGGGCAGGGAGGACAGAGATTTCTAATCTGAGCAATCAGCCCCAGCATTTT.

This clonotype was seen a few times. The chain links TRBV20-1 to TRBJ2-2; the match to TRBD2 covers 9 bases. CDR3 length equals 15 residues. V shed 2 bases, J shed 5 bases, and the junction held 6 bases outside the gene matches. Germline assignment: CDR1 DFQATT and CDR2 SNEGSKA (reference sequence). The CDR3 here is CSARKAGGSTGELFF. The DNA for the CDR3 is TGCAGTGCTAGAAAAGCGGGAGGAAGTACCGGGGAGCTGTTTTTT.

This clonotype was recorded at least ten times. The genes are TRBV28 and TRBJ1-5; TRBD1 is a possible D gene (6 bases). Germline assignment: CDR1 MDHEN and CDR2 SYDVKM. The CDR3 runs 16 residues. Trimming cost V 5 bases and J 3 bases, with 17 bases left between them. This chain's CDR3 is CASSPLGGVNNQPQHF. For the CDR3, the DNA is TGTGCCAGCAGTCCCCTCGGGGGCGTAAACAATCAGCCCCAGCATTTT.

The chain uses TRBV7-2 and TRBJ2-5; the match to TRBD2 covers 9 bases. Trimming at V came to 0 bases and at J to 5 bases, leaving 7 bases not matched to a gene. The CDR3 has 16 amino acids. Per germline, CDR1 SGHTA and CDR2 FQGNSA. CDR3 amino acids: CASSLASGSWRETQYF. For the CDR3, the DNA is TGTGCCAGCAGCTTAGCTAGCGGGAGTTGGAGGGAGACCCAGTACTTC.

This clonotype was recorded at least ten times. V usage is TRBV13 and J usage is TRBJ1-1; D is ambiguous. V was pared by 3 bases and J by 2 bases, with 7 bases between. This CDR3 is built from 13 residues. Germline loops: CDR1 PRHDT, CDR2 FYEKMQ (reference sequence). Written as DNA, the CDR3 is TGTGCCAGCAGCTTGGGATATAACACTGAAGCTTTCTTT. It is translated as CASSLGYNTEAFF.

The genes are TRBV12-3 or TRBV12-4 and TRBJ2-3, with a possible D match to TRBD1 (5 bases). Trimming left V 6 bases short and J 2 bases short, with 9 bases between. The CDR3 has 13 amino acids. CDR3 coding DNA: TGTGCCAGCAGACCGACAGCCACAGATACGCAGTATTTT. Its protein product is CASRPTATDTQYF.

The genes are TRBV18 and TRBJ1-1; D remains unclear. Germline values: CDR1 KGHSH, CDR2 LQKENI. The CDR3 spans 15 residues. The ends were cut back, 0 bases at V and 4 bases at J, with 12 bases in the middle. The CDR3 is CASSPPMVSGTEAFF. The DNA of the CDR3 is TGTGCCAGCTCACCACCGATGGTTTCTGGCACTGAAGCTTTCTTT. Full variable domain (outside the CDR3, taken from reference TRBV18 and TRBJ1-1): NAGVMQNPRHLVRRRGQEARLRCSPMKGHSHVYWYRQLPEEGLKFMVYLQKENIIDESGMPKERFSAEFPKEGPSILRIQQVVRGDSAAYFCASSPPMVSGTEAFFGQGTRLTVV.

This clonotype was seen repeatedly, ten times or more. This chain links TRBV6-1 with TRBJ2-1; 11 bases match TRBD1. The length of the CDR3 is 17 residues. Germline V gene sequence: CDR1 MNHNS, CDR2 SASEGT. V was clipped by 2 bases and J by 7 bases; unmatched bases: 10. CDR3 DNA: TGTGCCAGCAGTGAATTGTTTGGGACAGGGGGTAGGAATGAGCAGTTCTTC. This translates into CASSELFGTGGRNEQFF.

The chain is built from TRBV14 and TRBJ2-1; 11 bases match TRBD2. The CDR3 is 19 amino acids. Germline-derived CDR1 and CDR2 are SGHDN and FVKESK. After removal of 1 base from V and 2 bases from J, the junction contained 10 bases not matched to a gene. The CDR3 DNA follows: TGTGCCAGCAGCCAAGGGATAGCGGGAGGGACCCAGACCTACAATGAGCAGTTCTTC. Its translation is CASSQGIAGGTQTYNEQFF.

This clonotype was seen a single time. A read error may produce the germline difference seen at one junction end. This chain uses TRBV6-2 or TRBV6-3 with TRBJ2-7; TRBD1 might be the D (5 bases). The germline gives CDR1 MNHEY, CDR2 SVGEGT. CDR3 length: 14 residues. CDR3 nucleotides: TGTACCAGCAGTTACGGGCTAGGGGCCTACGAGCAGTACTTC. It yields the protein CTSSYGLGAYEQYF.

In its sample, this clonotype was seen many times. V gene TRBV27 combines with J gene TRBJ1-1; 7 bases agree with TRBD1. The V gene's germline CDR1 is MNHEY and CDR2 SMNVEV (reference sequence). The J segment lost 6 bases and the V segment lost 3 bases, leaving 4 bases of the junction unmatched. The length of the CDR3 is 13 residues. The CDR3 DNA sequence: TGTGCCAGCAGTTTGACAGGGTACGCTGAAGCTTTCTTT. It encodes CASSLTGYAEAFF.

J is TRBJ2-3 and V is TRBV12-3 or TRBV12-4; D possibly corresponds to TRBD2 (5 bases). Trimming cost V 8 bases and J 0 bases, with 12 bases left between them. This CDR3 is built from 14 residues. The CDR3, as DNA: TGTGCCAGCGTCCGGACTCTTAGCACAGATACGCAGTATTTT. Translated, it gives CASVRTLSTDTQYF.